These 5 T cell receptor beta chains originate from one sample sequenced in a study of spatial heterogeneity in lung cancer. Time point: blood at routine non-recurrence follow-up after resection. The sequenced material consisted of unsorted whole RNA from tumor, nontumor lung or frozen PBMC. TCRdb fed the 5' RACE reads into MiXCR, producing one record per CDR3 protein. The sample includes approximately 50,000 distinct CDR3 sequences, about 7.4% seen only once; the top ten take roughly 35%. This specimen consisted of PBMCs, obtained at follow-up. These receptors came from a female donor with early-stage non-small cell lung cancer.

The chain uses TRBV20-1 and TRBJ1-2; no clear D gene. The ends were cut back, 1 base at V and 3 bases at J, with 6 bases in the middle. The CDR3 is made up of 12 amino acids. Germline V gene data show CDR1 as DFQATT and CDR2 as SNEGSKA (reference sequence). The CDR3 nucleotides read TGCAGTGCTAGAGGACGGTACTATGGCTACACCTTC. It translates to CSARGRYYGYTF.

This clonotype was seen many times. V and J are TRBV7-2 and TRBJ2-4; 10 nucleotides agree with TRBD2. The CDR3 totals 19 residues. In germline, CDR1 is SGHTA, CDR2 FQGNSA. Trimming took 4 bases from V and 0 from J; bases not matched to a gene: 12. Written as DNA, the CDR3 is TGTGCCAGCAGCTCCCCCCCCAGCGGGGGGGCCGAAGCCAAAAACATTCAGTACTTC. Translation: CASSSPPSGGAEAKNIQYF.

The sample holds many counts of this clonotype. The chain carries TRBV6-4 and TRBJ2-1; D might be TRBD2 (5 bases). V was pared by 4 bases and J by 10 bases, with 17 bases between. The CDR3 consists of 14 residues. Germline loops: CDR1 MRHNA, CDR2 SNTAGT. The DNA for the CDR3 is TGTGCCAGCAGTGCGTCTAGCAGAACCCGGGAGCAGTTCTTC. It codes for CASSASSRTREQFF.

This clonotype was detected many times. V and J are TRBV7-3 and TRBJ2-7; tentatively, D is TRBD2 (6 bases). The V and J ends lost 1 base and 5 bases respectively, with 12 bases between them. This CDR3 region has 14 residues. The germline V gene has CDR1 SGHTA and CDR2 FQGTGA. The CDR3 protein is CASSLNGGSDEQYF. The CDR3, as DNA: TGTGCCAGCAGCTTAAATGGGGGGTCCGACGAGCAGTACTTC.

CDR3 in amino acids: CSARPPSGGTVGYEQYF. The CDR3 DNA sequence: TGCAGTGCTAGACCCCCTAGCGGGGGGACGGTGGGCTACGAGCAGTACTTC. V and J are TRBV20-1 and TRBJ2-7; 11 bases match TRBD2. The J segment lost 3 bases and the V segment lost 2 bases, leaving 12 bases of the junction unmatched. CDR1 and CDR2 (germline): DFQATT, SNEGSKA (reference sequence). This CDR3 contains 17 residues.